These T cell receptor beta chains were read from a single sample in a study of technical replicates of blood from a few donors. Sequenced by immunoSEQ multiplex PCR; TCRdb stores in-frame clones only, minus some. There are about 71,000 clones in the sample; 80% to 95% occur only once, and 0.41% lies in the top ten. The sample was T cells isolated from PBMCs. The source of these receptors is a human donor in good health. Both conserved end residues are part of each CDR3. The order of the fields is V gene, J gene, clone size, D gene, CDR3 DNA, CDR3 protein. The D gene is left open where the match is weak. Size values are once, few and many counts, or a class for expanded clones, and some rows have none.

>TRBV5-1|TRBJ2-7|NA|TRBD2
TGCGCCAGCAGCTCCGGGACTACATCCTACGAGCAGTACTTC
CASSSGTTSYEQYF
>TRBV7-6|TRBJ1-2|NA|TRBD1
TGTGCCAGCAGCTCAGGGGGGGGCTACACCTTC
CASSSGGGYTF
>TRBV5-4|TRBJ1-3|once|TRBD1
TGTGCCAGCAGCTCTACAGGGGGTAGCTCTGGAAACACCATATATTTT
CASSSTGGSSGNTIYF
>TRBV5-4|TRBJ2-5|NA|NA
TGTGCCAGCAGCTTGGATCGCGCGGCTCAAGAGACCCAGTACTTC
CASSLDRAAQETQYF
>TRBV9|TRBJ2-5|once|TRBD1
TGTGCCAGCAGCGTCGGGACAGGGGAGTTGGTAGACGGGACCCAGTACTTC
CASSVGTGELVDGTQYF
>TRBV5-1|TRBJ2-7|NA|TRBD2
TGCGCCAGCAGACCCCGCTCCCTAGCGGGAGGCCGAGAGCAGTACTTC
CASRPRSLAGGREQYF
>TRBV4-3|TRBJ2-7|NA|NA
TGCGCCAGCAGCCAAGACTTCAGGGTGGGGGAGCAGTACTTC
CASSQDFRVGEQYF
>TRBV5-1|TRBJ2-1|NA|NA
TGCGCCAGCAGGCCCAATCTATCCAATGAGCAGTTCTTC
CASRPNLSNEQFF
>TRBV19|TRBJ1-5|NA|TRBD1
TGTGCCAGCGACAGGGCACAGAGAGCTCAGCCCCAGCATTTT
CASDRAQRAQPQHF
>TRBV5-5|TRBJ1-1|few|NA
TGTGCCAGTTGTTTCTCGCTAGGGGCCACTGAAGCTTTCTTT
CASCFSLGATEAFF
>TRBV6-4|TRBJ2-1|NA|NA
TGTGCCAGCAGTGTCCTGGGGGGTAGCTCCTACAATGAGCAGTTCTTC
CASSVLGGSSYNEQFF
>TRBV28|TRBJ2-7|NA|TRBD1
TGTGCCAGCAGCCACGGGGACAGTCGAACCTACGAGCAGTACTTC
CASSHGDSRTYEQYF
>TRBV7-8|TRBJ2-1|NA|NA
TGTGCCAGCAGCTTAGGCGGGATTGAGTACAATGAGCAGTTCTTC
CASSLGGIEYNEQFF
>TRBV30|TRBJ1-3|NA|TRBD1
TGTGCCTGGAGTAGACAGGGGAACACCATATATTTT
CAWSRQGNTIYF
>TRBV7-9|TRBJ1-2|NA|TRBD1
TGTGCCAGCAGCACCTTGCCGGGACAGGGAACTAACTATGGCTACACCTTC
CASSTLPGQGTNYGYTF
>TRBV5-1|TRBJ2-7|NA|NA
TGCGCCAGCAGCTTGTTATTCGCTAGCGCCTACGAGCAGTACTTC
CASSLLFASAYEQYF
>TRBV5-6|TRBJ1-1|NA|NA
TGTGCCAGCAGCTTGGGGCGGGAGACTGAAGCTTTCTTT
CASSLGRETEAFF
>TRBV9|TRBJ2-3|NA|TRBD2
TGTGCCAGCAGCGTAGCTTTTCCTGAGCGGGAGGTCGGAGATACGCAGTATTTT
CASSVAFPEREVGDTQYF
>TRBV25-1|TRBJ2-1|NA|TRBD2
TGTGCCAGCAGTGAGGGACTAGCGGACTACAATGAGCAGTTCTTC
CASSEGLADYNEQFF